What follows are 8 T cell receptor beta chains derived from one specimen sequenced in a study of T-cell reconstitution after alpha-beta-depleted transplantation in children. Preparing the TCRbeta library involved the use of unique molecular identifiers. TCRdb re-derived calls from the PCR reads in MiXCR, one entry per CDR3 protein. The sample has roughly 500,000 distinct CDR3 sequences, around 17% seen once; the top ten hold 3.3%. The source was PBMCs from the stem cell graft donor, collected from the stem cell graft. The receptors here all came from a human donor who donated a stem cell graft to a child with acute lymphoblastic leukemia.

There are a few counts of this clonotype. J is TRBJ1-4 and V is TRBV29-1, with 7 bases identical to TRBD1. Germline CDR1 is SQVTM and CDR2 is ANQGSEA. The CDR3 covers 15 residues. V was pared by 5 bases and J by 0 bases, with 6 bases of the junction left unmatched. CDR3 residues: CSVTLGTATNEKLFF. CDR3 DNA: TGCAGCGTTACTTTGGGGACAGCAACTAATGAAAAACTGTTTTTT.

This clonotype appeared a few times. The rearrangement links TRBV27 to TRBJ2-7; D uncertain. This CDR3 is built from 13 residues. V lost 4 bases to trimming and J lost 7 bases, with 14 bases between them. CDR1 is MNHEY and CDR2 is SMNVEV in the germline V gene (reference sequence). CDR3 bases: TGTGCCAGCAGTTACGGAAGGAAGTTTGAGCAGTACTTC. This encodes CASSYGRKFEQYF.

This clonotype was seen only a few times. The chain employs TRBV29-1 and TRBJ2-1; TRBD2 agrees at 14 bases. The junction had 4 bases not matched to a gene; V was cut back by 6 bases and J by 0 bases. This CDR3 has 16 residues. Germline V gene lookup returns CDR1 SQVTM and CDR2 ANQGSEA. The CDR3 is CSVGGLAGGSYNEQFF. Written as DNA, the CDR3 is TGCAGCGTCGGCGGACTAGCGGGAGGCTCCTACAATGAGCAGTTCTTC.

This clonotype was seen more than once but under ten times. The chain is built from TRBV5-1 and TRBJ2-5; the match to TRBD2 covers 11 bases. Germline lookup yields CDR1 SGHRS and CDR2 YFSETQ. The V gene end was trimmed by 3 bases and the J gene end by 5 bases; junction bases not matched to a gene: 6. The CDR3 loop spans 15 amino acids. The CDR3 sequence: CASSSTSGVAETQYF. In DNA form, the CDR3 reads TGCGCCAGCAGCTCGACTAGCGGGGTCGCGGAGACCCAGTACTTC. Full variable domain (outside the CDR3, taken from reference TRBV5-1 and TRBJ2-5): KAGVTQTPRYLIKTRGQQVTLSCSPISGHRSVSWYQQTPGQGLQFLFEYFSETQRNKGNFPGRFSGRQFSNSRSEMNVSTLELGDSALYLCASSSTSGVAETQYFGPGTRLLVL.

This clonotype was found a few times. This chain links TRBV5-5 with TRBJ1-1; TRBD1 aligns across 7 bases. CDR3 length: 16 residues. The germline CDR1 and CDR2 sequences are SGHKS and YYEKEE (reference sequence). The J segment lost 0 bases and the V segment lost 0 bases, leaving 5 bases of the junction unmatched. The CDR3 region is CASSLEGGLLNTEAFF. The CDR3 coding sequence is TGTGCCAGCAGCTTGGAAGGGGGCTTACTGAACACTGAAGCTTTCTTT.

The rearrangement uses TRBV10-3 and TRBJ1-1; the D gene is possibly TRBD1 (5 bases). This CDR3 is 18 amino acids long. V lost 3 bases and J lost 5, with 25 bases in between. CDR1 and CDR2 from the germline V gene are ENHRY and SYGVKD. In nucleotides, the CDR3 is TGTGCCATCAGTGAACCTGAACCGCGGGGGATGGGCTCTACTGAAGCTTTCTTT. This encodes CAISEPEPRGMGSTEAFF.

The chain uses TRBV27 and TRBJ1-1; TRBD1 agrees at 10 bases. V lost 4 bases, J lost 4 bases, and 3 bases stayed unmatched. Germline V CDR1 and CDR2: MNHEY, SMNVEV (reference sequence). The CDR3 sequence is 14 residues long. CDR3 DNA: TGTGCCAGCAGTTGGACAGGGGGACCCACTGAAGCTTTCTTT. Translation gives CASSWTGGPTEAFF.

The chain links TRBV9 to TRBJ2-1; the D is unclear. Germline assignment: CDR1 SGDLS and CDR2 YYNGEE. Trimming removed 3 bases from V and 1 base from J, with 14 bases in between. This CDR3 is built from 16 residues. In DNA, the CDR3 is TGTGCCAGCAGCGGACCCGGCGACTTTTCCTACAATGAGCAGTTCTTC. Amino acid sequence: CASSGPGDFSYNEQFF.